Each of the 5 T cell receptor beta chains below was sequenced from the same sample in a study of spatial heterogeneity in lung cancer. TCRdb reanalysed the 5' RACE reads using MiXCR and keeps one entry per CDR3 protein. This table holds about 38,000 distinct CDR3 sequences, less than 6.5% found once. The time point here: sample taken at primary tumor resection. Specimen: PBMCs, collected at surgery. These receptors all come from a female donor with early-stage non-small cell lung cancer.

This clonotype was observed at least ten times. The J gene is TRBJ2-3, the V gene TRBV6-1; D is unclear. Germline V gene lookup returns CDR1 MNHNS and CDR2 SASEGT. This CDR3 comprises 13 residues. Trimming pared 4 bases from V and 0 bases from J, leaving 5 bases between. Written as DNA, the CDR3 is TGTGCCAGCAGTGGGCCTAGCACAGATACGCAGTATTTT. This translates into CASSGPSTDTQYF.

The rearrangement links TRBV6-5 to TRBJ1-3, with D unresolved. CDR1 is MNHEY and CDR2 is SVGAGI in the germline V gene. V dropped 5 bases and J dropped 2 bases, with 16 bases sitting between them. The CDR3 is 16 amino acids. The CDR3 region is CASSASVYYTGNTIYF. CDR3 bases: TGTGCCAGCAGTGCCAGCGTTTACTATACTGGAAACACCATATATTTT.

There are many counts of this clonotype. This chain joins TRBV10-3 and TRBJ1-2; TRBD1 agrees at 7 bases. The J segment lost 4 bases and the V segment lost 5 bases, leaving 1 base of the junction unmatched. Looked up from germline, CDR1 is ENHRY and CDR2 is SYGVKD. The CDR3 is made up of 12 amino acids. The CDR3 DNA reads TGTGCCATCAGTCGACAGGGCTATGGCTACACCTTC. Translated: CAISRQGYGYTF.

This clonotype was counted many times. The CDR3 bases are TGTGCCAGCAGCTTGGGACAGCCGCCGACCTACGAGCAGTACTTC. It encodes CASSLGQPPTYEQYF. The chain employs TRBV7-9 and TRBJ2-7; 7 bases fit TRBD1. Unmatched junction bases numbered 7, after V lost 3 bases and J lost 2 bases. The CDR3 spans 15 residues. The germline CDR1 and CDR2 sequences are SEHNR and FQNEAQ (reference sequence).

This clonotype was picked up many times. The chain links TRBV11-1 to TRBJ1-1, with a possible D match to TRBD1 (6 bases). Germline CDR1 and CDR2: SGHAT and FQDESV (reference sequence). The CDR3 length is 14 residues. V was shortened by 5 bases and J by 11 bases, with 21 bases between the two germline ends. The CDR3, as DNA: TGTGCCAGCAGCCTCGGTAGGGGGGTTGGTATGGCTTTCTTT. It codes for CASSLGRGVGMAFF.